This T cell receptor (beta chain) stems from a study of cytomegalovirus exposure and HLA in healthy donors. General study points: Presence/absence analyses treated sequencing depth as roughly uniform across donors.

The CDR3 is 15 residues long. Germline assignment: CDR1 SGHNT and CDR2 YYREEE (reference sequence). The V gene lost 6 bases and the J gene lost 1 base, with 17 bases spanning the gap. The PCR contained 60 Vbeta and 13 Jbeta primers. Original data processing: Among the unique TCR beta chains that a later analysis counted, around 72 million in all, some 10 million were shared. The assay was immunoSEQ multiplex PCR, and TCRdb's table has in-frame clones only and misses some. V, J and clone size were drawn from that table, and D and trimming were deduced from the DNA. The data show around 170,000 clones, almost 80% seen once. A remark on this clone: Its matching antigen is unknown.

The sample taken for sequencing was PBMCs. This TCR derives from a male donor in good health and CMV-seronegative. The chain joins TRBV5-4 to TRBJ2-7; D might be TRBD1 (6 bases). This CDR3 reads CASTGTSDRSYEQYF. The CDR3 DNA reads TGTGCCAGCACCGGAACCTCGGACAGATCCTACGAGCAGTACTTC. The full variable domain, rest sourced from reference TRBV5-4 and TRBJ2-7, is ETGVTQSPTHLIKTRGQQVTLRCSSQSGHNTVSWYQQALGQGPQFIFQYYREEENGRGNFPPRFSGLQFPNYSSELNVNALELDDSALYLCASTGTSDRSYEQYFGPGTRLTVT.